The 16 T cell receptor beta chains below all came from one sample that was sequenced in a study of blood T cell repertoires in COVID-19. Clones were read by immunoSEQ multiplex PCR, and TCRdb kept only the in-frame ones, dropping some. The repertoire holds about 110,000 clones, with 70% to 90% as singletons. Sequenced sample: peripheral blood. All receptors come from a human donor in a cohort sampled during active COVID-19.

V gene TRBV2 combines with J gene TRBJ2-2; 11 nucleotides match TRBD2. The CDR3 loop spans 14 amino acids. J was trimmed by 6 bases and V by 7 bases; bases with no gene match: 4. Per the germline V gene, CDR1 is SNHLY and CDR2 is FYNNEI. The CDR3 sequence is CASNRLAGSGELFF. In DNA, the CDR3 is TGTGCCAGCAATAGACTAGCGGGATCCGGGGAGCTGTTTTTT. The full variable domain, its missing parts supplied by reference TRBV2 and TRBJ2-2, is EPEVTQTPSHQVTQMGQEVILRCVPISNHLYFYWYRQILGQKVEFLVSFYNNEISEKSEIFDDQFSVERPDGSNFTLKIRSTKLEDSAMYFCASNRLAGSGELFFGEGSRLTVL.

The chain employs TRBV2 and TRBJ1-2; D might be TRBD1 (6 bases). V lost 5 bases, J lost 2 bases, and 12 bases lay in between. Looked up from germline, CDR1 is SNHLY and CDR2 is FYNNEI. The CDR3 runs to 14 residues. CDR3 protein: CASSYTGMNYGYTF. As DNA, the CDR3 is TGTGCCAGCAGTTATACAGGGATGAACTATGGCTACACCTTC.

This clone was found once. The rearrangement joins TRBV28 to TRBJ1-4, with a tentative D call TRBD1 (5 bases). The CDR3 has 13 amino acids. V gave up 7 bases and J gave up 5 bases, with 11 bases separating them. Germline assignment: CDR1 MDHEN and CDR2 SYDVKM. DNA of the CDR3: TGTGCCAGCACCTCAGGGTGGAATGAAAAACTGTTTTTT. It codes for CASTSGWNEKLFF.

The chain links TRBV5-5 to TRBJ2-5, with D perhaps TRBD1 (5 bases). V dropped 1 base and J dropped 5 bases, with 12 bases sitting between them. This CDR3 is 14 amino acids long. Germline V lookup: CDR1 SGHKS, CDR2 YYEKEE (reference sequence). CDR3 nucleotide sequence: TGTGCCAGCAGCTTGCCCCAGGGCGGCGAGACCCAGTACTTC. It encodes CASSLPQGGETQYF.

This clone showed up just a few times. The CDR3: CAWSTGPRGQPQHF. The CDR3 DNA follows: TGTGCCTGGTCCACAGGTCCCAGGGGTCAGCCCCAGCATTTT. This chain joins TRBV30 and TRBJ1-5; possible D gene TRBD1, 6 bases. CDR1 and CDR2 from the germline V gene are GTSNPN and SVGIG (reference sequence). Deletions cut 5 bases from V and 6 bases from J, with 17 bases between. The CDR3 length is 14 residues.

The chain carries TRBV5-1 and TRBJ1-3; D call uncertain. Germline V lookup: CDR1 SGHRS, CDR2 YFSETQ. V was pared by 1 base and J by 1 base, with 12 bases between. The CDR3 is made up of 16 amino acids. As DNA, the CDR3 is TGCGCCAGCAGCTTGATGCCGATGGCTTCTGGAAACACCATATATTTT. Amino acids: CASSLMPMASGNTIYF. Drawing the rest from reference TRBV5-1 and TRBJ1-3, the complete variable domain is KAGVTQTPRYLIKTRGQQVTLSCSPISGHRSVSWYQQTPGQGLQFLFEYFSETQRNKGNFPGRFSGRQFSNSRSEMNVSTLELGDSALYLCASSLMPMASGNTIYFGEGSWLTVV.

The chain uses TRBV28 and TRBJ1-4, with 7 bases aligning to TRBD1. The CDR3 has 16 amino acids. The V gene's germline CDR1 is MDHEN and CDR2 SYDVKM. The V segment lost 4 bases and the J segment 4 bases; nucleotides outside the gene matches: 9. CDR3 sequence reads: CASSSIRDSVNEKLFF. The DNA of the CDR3 is TGTGCCAGCAGTTCAATCCGGGACAGCGTTAATGAAAAACTGTTTTTT.

V gene TRBV19 combines with J gene TRBJ2-3, with 11 bases that match TRBD1. This CDR3 spans 17 amino acids. The trim removed 4 bases at V and 4 bases at J, leaving 10 bases unmatched. CDR1 and CDR2 from the germline V gene are LNHDA and SQIVND (reference sequence). In DNA form, the CDR3 reads TGTGCCAGTAGTACGTACCGAGGACAGGGGGCTCCAGATACGCAGTATTTT. Its translation is CASSTYRGQGAPDTQYF.

The J gene is TRBJ2-2, the V gene TRBV19; 8 nucleotides align to TRBD2. Germline V lookup: CDR1 LNHDA, CDR2 SQIVND (reference sequence). The CDR3 is made up of 16 amino acids. With V trimmed by 4 bases and J by 0 bases, 4 bases remained unmatched. The CDR3 sequence: CASSKRGGSNTGELFF. CDR3 sequence (DNA): TGTGCCAGTAGTAAACGCGGGGGGTCGAACACCGGGGAGCTGTTTTTT.

Here the CDR3 DNA reads TGTGCCACCTCTAGTGAGGGAAACTACAATGAGCAGTTCTTC. Encoded protein: CATSSEGNYNEQFF. This chain connects TRBV15 to TRBJ2-1, with a possible D match to TRBD2 (5 bases). Looked up from germline, CDR1 is LNHNV and CDR2 is YYDKDF (reference sequence). V gave up 8 bases and J gave up 3 bases, with 14 bases separating them. This CDR3 region has 14 residues.

This chain links TRBV7-2 with TRBJ2-3; D might be TRBD2 (5 bases). Germline-derived CDR1 and CDR2 are SGHTA and FQGNSA. CDR3 size: 14 residues. Trimming removed 3 bases from V and 2 bases from J, with 9 bases in between. The CDR3, as DNA: TGTGCCAGCAGCTTTGAGGGAATCACAGATACGCAGTATTTT. Protein product: CASSFEGITDTQYF.

The chain combines TRBV24-1 with TRBJ2-1, with D maybe TRBD2 (6 bases). Deletions cut 4 bases from V and 2 bases from J, with 11 bases between. CDR1 and CDR2 from the germline V gene are KGHDR and SFDVKD. The CDR3 runs 15 residues. CDR3 DNA: TGTGCCACCAGTGAATCCGGGGGAACCTACAATGAGCAGTTCTTC. This encodes CATSESGGTYNEQFF.

The chain links TRBV6-2 or TRBV6-3 to TRBJ1-5, with a weak D call TRBD1 (6 bases). Per the germline V gene, CDR1 is MNHEY and CDR2 is SVGEGT. The CDR3 consists of 14 residues. With 2 bases removed from V and 7 bases from J, the gap between germline ends came to 12 bases. In nucleotides, the CDR3 is TGTGCCAGCAGTTACGGGGGGGGCAGACAGCCCCAGCATTTT. The encoded protein is CASSYGGGRQPQHF.

This rearrangement joins TRBV11-2 to TRBJ1-2, with 9 bases identical to TRBD1. This CDR3 has 14 amino acids. The V gene end was trimmed by 4 bases and the J gene end by 8 bases; junction bases not matched to a gene: 8. The germline V gene has CDR1 SGHAT and CDR2 FQNNGV. The CDR3 bases are TGTGCCAGCAGCTCACGAGAGGGACAGGGAGGCTACACCTTC. This encodes CASSSREGQGGYTF.

The V call is TRBV5-6, the J call TRBJ2-7; a possible D gene is TRBD2 (5 bases). The CDR3 has 14 amino acids. Between the trimmed V and J ends, which lost 4 bases and 4 bases, there was a span of 15 bases. In germline, CDR1 is SGHDT, CDR2 YYEEEE. CDR3 region: CASSRPVEAYEQYF. CDR3 nucleotide sequence: TGTGCCAGCAGCCGCCCGGTGGAGGCGTACGAGCAGTACTTC.

CDR3 coding DNA: TGTGCCAGCAGCTTTGTGGCGGGGTCTAATGAAAAACTGTTTTTT. Amino acids: CASSFVAGSNEKLFF. This chain links TRBV11-2 with TRBJ1-4; D is uncertain. CDR1 SGHAT and CDR2 FQNNGV come from the germline V gene. The V end was cut by 3 bases, the J end by 3 bases, with 11 bases between. This CDR3 contains 15 residues.